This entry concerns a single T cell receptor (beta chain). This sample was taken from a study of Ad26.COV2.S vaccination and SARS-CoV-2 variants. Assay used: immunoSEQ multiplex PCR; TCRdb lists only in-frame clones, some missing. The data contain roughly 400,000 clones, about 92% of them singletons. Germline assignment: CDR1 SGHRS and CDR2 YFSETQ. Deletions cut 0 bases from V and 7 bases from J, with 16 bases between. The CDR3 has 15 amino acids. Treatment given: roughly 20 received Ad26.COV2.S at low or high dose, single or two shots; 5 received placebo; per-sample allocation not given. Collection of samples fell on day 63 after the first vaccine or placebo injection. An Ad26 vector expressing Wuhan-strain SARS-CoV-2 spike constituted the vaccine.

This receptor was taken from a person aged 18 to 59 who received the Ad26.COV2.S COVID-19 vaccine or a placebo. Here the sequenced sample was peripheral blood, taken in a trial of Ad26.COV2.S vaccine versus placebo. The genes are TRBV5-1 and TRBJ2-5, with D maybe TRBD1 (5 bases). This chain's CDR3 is CASSLATPPQGTQYF. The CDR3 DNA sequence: TGCGCCAGCAGCTTGGCCACACCACCCCAGGGGACCCAGTACTTC.